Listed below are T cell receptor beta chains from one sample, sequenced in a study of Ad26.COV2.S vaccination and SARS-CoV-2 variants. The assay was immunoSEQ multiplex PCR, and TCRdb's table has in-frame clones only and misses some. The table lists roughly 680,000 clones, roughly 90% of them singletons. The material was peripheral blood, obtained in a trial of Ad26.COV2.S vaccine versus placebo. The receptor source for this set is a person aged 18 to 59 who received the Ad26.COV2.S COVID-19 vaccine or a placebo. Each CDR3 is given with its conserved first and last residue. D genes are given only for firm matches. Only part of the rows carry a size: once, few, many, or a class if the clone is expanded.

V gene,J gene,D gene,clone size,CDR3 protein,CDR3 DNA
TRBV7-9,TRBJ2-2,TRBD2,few,CASTTWGGVSTGELFF,TGTGCCAGCACCACATGGGGGGGAGTTAGCACCGGGGAGCTGTTTTTT
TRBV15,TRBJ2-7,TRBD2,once,CATSSLIAGRSYEQYF,TGTGCCACCAGCAGTTTAATAGCGGGGAGGTCCTACGAGCAGTACTTC
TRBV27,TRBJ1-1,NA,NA,CASSTTTGNTEAFF,TGTGCCAGCAGTACAACGACAGGGAACACTGAAGCTTTCTTT
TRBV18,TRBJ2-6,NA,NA,CASSPPSFSGANVLTF,TGTGCCAGCTCACCGCCTAGCTTCTCTGGGGCCAACGTCCTGACTTTC
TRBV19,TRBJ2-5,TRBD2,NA,CASSIRRGAQETQYF,TGTGCCAGTAGTATTCGGCGGGGGGCCCAAGAGACCCAGTACTTC
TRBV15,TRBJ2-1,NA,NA,CATSFSDGSYNEQFF,TGTGCCACCAGCTTTAGTGACGGCTCCTACAATGAGCAGTTCTTC
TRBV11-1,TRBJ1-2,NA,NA,CASSLSVSSNYGYTF,TGTGCCAGCAGCTTATCAGTCAGTTCGAACTATGGCTACACCTTC
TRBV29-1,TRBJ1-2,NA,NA,CSVSPSRGYTF,TGCAGCGTCTCACCCTCGAGAGGCTACACCTTC
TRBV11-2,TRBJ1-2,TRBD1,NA,CASSIRDRVFYGYTF,TGTGCCAGCAGCATCCGGGACAGAGTTTTCTATGGCTACACCTTC
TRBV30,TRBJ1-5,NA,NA,CAWREANQPQHF,TGTGCCTGGAGGGAGGCGAATCAGCCCCAGCATTTT
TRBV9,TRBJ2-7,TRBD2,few,CASSRTSESSYEQYF,TGTGCCAGCAGCCGGACTAGCGAGAGCTCCTACGAGCAGTACTTC
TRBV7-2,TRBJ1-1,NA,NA,CASSLGTSGVAFF,TGTGCCAGCAGCTTAGGGACGTCAGGAGTAGCTTTCTTT
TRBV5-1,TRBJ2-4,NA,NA,CASSGPDRAKNIQYF,TGCGCCAGCAGCGGACCGGACAGAGCCAAAAACATTCAGTACTTC
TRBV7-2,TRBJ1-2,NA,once,CASENGANYGYTF,TGTGCCAGCGAAAACGGGGCTAACTATGGCTACACCTTC
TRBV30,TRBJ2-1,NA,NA,CAWSVFEQFF,TGTGCCTGGAGTGTGTTTGAGCAGTTCTTC
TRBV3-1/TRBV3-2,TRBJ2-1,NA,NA,CASSQQGISYNEQFF,TGTGCCAGCAGCCAACAGGGAATCTCCTACAATGAGCAGTTCTTC
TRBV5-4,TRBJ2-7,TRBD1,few,CASSPSRDRGSEQYF,TGTGCCAGCAGCCCGAGCCGGGACAGGGGCTCCGAGCAGTACTTC
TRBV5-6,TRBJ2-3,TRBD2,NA,CASSLLPSGTDTQYF,TGTGCCAGCAGCTTGTTGCCTAGCGGTACAGATACGCAGTATTTT
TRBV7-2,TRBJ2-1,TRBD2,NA,CASSLVSGSSYNEQFF,TGTGCCAGCAGCTTAGTTAGCGGGAGCTCCTACAATGAGCAGTTCTTC
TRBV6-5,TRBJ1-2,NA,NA,CASSRTFRGNYGYTF,TGTGCCAGCAGTCGAACCTTCAGGGGTAACTATGGCTACACCTTC
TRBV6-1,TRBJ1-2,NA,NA,CASLVGGQEGYGYTF,TGTGCCAGTCTCGTGGGCGGCCAAGAGGGCTATGGCTACACCTTC
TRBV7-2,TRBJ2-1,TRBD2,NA,CASSWTSGGENEQFF,TGTGCCAGCAGCTGGACTAGCGGGGGCGAAAATGAGCAGTTCTTC
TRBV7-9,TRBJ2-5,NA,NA,CASSQTRTVQETQYF,TGTGCCAGCAGCCAGACCCGGACAGTCCAAGAGACCCAGTACTTC
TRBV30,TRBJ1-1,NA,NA,CAWNRVATMNTEAFF,TGTGCCTGGAACAGGGTTGCCACTATGAACACTGAAGCTTTCTTT
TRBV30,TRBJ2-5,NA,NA,CAWSLTAAETQYF,TGTGCCTGGAGCTTGACCGCTGCGGAGACCCAGTACTTC
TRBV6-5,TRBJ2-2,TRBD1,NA,CASRRTGLTGELFF,TGTGCCAGTCGGCGGACAGGGCTCACCGGGGAGCTGTTTTTT
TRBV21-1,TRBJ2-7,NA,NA,CASSKAGDYEQYF,TGTGCCAGCAGCAAAGCTGGGGACTACGAGCAGTACTTC
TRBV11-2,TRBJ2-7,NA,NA,CASSLGQGRAEQYF,TGTGCCAGCAGCTTAGGACAGGGGAGGGCCGAGCAGTACTTC
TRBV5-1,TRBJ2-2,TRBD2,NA,CASSPLAGGVNTGELFF,TGCGCCAGCAGCCCCTTAGCGGGAGGCGTGAACACCGGGGAGCTGTTTTTT
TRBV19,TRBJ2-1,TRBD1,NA,CASSTTGGLYNEQFF,TGTGCCAGTAGTACTACAGGGGGCTTGTACAATGAGCAGTTCTTC
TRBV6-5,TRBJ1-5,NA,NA,CASRNSGGPQHF,TGTGCCAGCAGAAACAGTGGAGGGCCCCAGCATTTT
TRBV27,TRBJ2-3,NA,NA,CATQRPSTDTQYF,TGTGCCACCCAACGGCCGAGCACAGATACGCAGTATTTT
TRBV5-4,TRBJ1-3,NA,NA,CASSSPGEGNTIYF,TGTGCCAGCAGCTCACCAGGGGAGGGAAACACCATATATTTT
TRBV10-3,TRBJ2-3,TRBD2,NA,CAISPGTSGSRSTDTQYF,TGTGCCATCAGCCCCGGGACTAGCGGGAGTAGGAGCACAGATACGCAGTATTTT
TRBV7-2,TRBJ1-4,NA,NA,CASSSQRGTTNEKLFF,TGTGCCAGCAGCTCCCAGCGGGGGACAACTAATGAAAAACTGTTTTTT
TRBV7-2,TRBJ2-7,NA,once,CASSLAQTGVGEQYF,TGTGCCAGCAGCTTAGCACAAACGGGAGTGGGGGAGCAGTACTTC
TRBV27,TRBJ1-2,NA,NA,CASSLDRYYGYTF,TGTGCCAGCAGTTTAGACAGATACTATGGCTACACCTTC
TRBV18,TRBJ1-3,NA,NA,CASSPSPVGNTIYF,TGTGCCAGCTCACCGAGCCCTGTTGGAAACACCATATATTTT
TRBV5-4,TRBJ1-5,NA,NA,CASSLGGSNQPQHF,TGTGCCAGCAGCTTGGGGGGGAGCAATCAGCCCCAGCATTTT
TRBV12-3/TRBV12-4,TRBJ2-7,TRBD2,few,CASSRGLESEQYF,TGTGCCAGCAGTCGGGGACTAGAATCCGAGCAGTACTTC
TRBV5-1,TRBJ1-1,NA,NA,CASSLGWDTEAFF,TGCGCCAGCAGCTTGGGCTGGGACACTGAAGCTTTCTTT
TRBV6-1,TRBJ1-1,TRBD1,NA,CASSEPGRRGRTEAFF,TGTGCCAGCAGTGAACCAGGGAGAAGGGGGCGGACTGAAGCTTTCTTT
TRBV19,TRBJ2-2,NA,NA,CASRPGPNTGELFF,TGTGCCAGTAGACCGGGACCTAACACCGGGGAGCTGTTTTTT
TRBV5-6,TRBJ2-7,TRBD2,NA,CASSLGLAGGRYEQYF,TGTGCCAGCAGCTTGGGGCTAGCGGGAGGGAGATACGAGCAGTACTTC
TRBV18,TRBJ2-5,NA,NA,CASSPPGLETQYF,TGTGCCAGCTCACCACCAGGCCTTGAGACCCAGTACTTC
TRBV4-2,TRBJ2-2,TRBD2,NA,CASSQAGTSGSNGELFF,TGTGCCAGCAGCCAAGCAGGGACTAGCGGGAGTAACGGGGAGCTGTTTTTT
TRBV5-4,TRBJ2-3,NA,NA,CASSADSPQQYF,TGTGCCAGCAGCGCGGACAGCCCACAGCAGTATTTT
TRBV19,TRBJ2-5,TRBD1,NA,CASSRGDRFLETQYF,TGTGCCAGTAGTAGGGGGGACAGGTTTTTAGAGACCCAGTACTTC
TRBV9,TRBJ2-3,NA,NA,CASSDPSRSDTQYF,TGTGCCAGCAGCGATCCCTCGAGGTCAGATACGCAGTATTTT
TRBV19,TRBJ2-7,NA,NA,CASSKGTYEQYF,TGTGCCAGTAGTAAGGGAACCTACGAGCAGTACTTC
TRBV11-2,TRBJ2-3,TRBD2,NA,CASSLDPSGGEDTQYF,TGTGCCAGCAGCTTAGACCCTAGCGGGGGCGAGGATACGCAGTATTTT
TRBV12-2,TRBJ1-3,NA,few,CASRLGGLTGNTIYF,TGTGCAAGTCGCTTAGGAGGCCTGACTGGAAACACCATATATTTT
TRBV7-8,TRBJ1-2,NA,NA,CASSPLKENYGYTF,TGTGCCAGCAGCCCGCTAAAAGAGAACTATGGCTACACCTTC
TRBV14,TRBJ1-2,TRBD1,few,CASSQGQGVYGYTF,TGTGCCAGCAGCCAGGGACAGGGGGTTTACGGCTACACCTTC